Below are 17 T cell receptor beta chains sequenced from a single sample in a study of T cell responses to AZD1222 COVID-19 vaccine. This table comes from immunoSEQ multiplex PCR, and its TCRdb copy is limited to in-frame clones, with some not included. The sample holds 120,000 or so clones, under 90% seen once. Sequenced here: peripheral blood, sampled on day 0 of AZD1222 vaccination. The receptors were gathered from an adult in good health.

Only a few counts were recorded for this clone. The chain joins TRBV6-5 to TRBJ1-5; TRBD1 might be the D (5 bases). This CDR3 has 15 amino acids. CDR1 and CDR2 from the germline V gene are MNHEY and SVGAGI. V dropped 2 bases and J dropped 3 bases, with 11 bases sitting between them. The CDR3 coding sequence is TGTGCCAGCAGTTACACTGGGGGAACCAATCAGCCCCAGCATTTT. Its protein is CASSYTGGTNQPQHF.

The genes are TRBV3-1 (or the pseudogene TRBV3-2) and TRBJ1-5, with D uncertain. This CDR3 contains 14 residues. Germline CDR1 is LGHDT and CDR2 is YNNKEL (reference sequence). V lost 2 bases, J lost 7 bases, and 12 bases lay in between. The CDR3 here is CASSQRLGGQPQHF. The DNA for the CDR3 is TGTGCCAGCAGCCAACGACTCGGAGGGCAGCCCCAGCATTTT.

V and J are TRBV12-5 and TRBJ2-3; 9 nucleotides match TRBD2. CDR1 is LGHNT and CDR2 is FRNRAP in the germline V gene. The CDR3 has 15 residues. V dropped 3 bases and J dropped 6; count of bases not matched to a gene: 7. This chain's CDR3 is CASGLSAGGRDTQYF. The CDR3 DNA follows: TGTGCTAGTGGTTTATCGGCGGGGGGGCGGGATACGCAGTATTTT.

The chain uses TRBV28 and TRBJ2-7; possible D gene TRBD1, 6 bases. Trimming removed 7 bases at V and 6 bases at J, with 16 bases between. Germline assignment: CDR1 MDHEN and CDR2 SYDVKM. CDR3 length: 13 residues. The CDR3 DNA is TGTGCCAGCACCTCCCACCGGACAGTCGAGCAGTACTTC. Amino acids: CASTSHRTVEQYF.

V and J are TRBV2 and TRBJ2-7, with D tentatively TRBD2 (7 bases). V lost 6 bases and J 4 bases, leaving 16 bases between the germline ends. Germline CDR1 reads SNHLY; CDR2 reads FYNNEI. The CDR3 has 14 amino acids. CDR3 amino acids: CASRRGGASYEQYF. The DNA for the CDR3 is TGTGCCAGCAGAAGGGGGGGAGCTTCGTACGAGCAGTACTTC. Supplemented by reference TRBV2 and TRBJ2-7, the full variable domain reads EPEVTQTPSHQVTQMGQEVILRCVPISNHLYFYWYRQILGQKVEFLVSFYNNEISEKSEIFDDQFSVERPDGSNFTLKIRSTKLEDSAMYFCASRRGGASYEQYFGPGTRLTVT.

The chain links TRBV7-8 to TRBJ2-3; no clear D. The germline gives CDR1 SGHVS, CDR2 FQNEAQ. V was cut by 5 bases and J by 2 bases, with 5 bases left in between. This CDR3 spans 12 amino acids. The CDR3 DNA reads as TGTGCCAGCAGCCCTACCACAGATACGCAGTATTTT. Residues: CASSPTTDTQYF.

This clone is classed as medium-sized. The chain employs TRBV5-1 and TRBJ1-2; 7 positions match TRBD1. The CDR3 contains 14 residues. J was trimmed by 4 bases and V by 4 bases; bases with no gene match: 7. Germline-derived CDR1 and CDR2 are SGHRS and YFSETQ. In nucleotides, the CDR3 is TGCGCCAGCAGCACCAAACAGGGGAGCTATGGCTACACCTTC. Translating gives CASSTKQGSYGYTF.

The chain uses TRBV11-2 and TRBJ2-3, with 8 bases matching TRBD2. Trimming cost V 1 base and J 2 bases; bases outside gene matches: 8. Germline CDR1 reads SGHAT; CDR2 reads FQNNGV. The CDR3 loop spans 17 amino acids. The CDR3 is CASSLAGSGSPTDTQYF. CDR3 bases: TGTGCCAGCAGCTTAGCAGGGAGCGGGAGCCCCACAGATACGCAGTATTTT.

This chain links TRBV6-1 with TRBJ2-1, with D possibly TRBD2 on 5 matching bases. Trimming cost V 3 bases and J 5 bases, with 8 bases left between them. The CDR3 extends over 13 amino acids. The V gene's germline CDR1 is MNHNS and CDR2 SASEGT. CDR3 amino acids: CASSDGVNNEQFF. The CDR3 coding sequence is TGTGCCAGCAGTGACGGGGTGAACAATGAGCAGTTCTTC.

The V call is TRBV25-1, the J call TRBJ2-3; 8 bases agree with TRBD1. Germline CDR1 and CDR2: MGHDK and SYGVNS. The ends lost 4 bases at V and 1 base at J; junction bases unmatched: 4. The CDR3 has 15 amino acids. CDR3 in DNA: TGTGCCAGCAGTGCCAAGGACAGGGGCACAGATACGCAGTATTTT. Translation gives CASSAKDRGTDTQYF.

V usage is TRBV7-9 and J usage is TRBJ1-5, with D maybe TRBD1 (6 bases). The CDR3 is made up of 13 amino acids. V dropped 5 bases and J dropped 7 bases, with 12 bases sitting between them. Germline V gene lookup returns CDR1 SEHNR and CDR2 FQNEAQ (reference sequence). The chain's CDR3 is CASSAGAWQPQHF. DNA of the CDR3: TGTGCCAGCAGCGCAGGGGCTTGGCAGCCCCAGCATTTT.

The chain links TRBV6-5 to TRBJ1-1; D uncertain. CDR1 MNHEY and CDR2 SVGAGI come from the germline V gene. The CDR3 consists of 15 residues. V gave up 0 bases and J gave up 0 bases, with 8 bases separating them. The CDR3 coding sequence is TGTGCCAGCAGTTACTCGAAACCAATGAACACTGAAGCTTTCTTT. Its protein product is CASSYSKPMNTEAFF.

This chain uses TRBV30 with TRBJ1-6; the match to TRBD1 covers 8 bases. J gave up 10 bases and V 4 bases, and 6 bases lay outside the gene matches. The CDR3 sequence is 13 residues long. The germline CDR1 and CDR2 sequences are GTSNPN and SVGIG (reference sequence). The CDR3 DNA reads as TGTGCCTGGACACAGGGGGGACGGTCACCCCTCCACTTT. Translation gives CAWTQGGRSPLHF.

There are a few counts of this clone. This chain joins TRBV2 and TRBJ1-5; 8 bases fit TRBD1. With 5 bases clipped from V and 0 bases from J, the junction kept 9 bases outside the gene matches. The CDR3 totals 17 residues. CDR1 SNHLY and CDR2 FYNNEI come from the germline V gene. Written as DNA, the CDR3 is TGTGCCAGCAGTCGGACAGGGTTGAGTAATAGCAATCAGCCCCAGCATTTT. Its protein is CASSRTGLSNSNQPQHF.

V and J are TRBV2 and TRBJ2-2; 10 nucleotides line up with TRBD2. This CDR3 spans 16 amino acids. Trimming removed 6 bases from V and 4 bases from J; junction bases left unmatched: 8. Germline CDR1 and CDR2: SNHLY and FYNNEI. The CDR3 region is CASSPGTSAATGELFF. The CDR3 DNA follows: TGTGCCAGCAGCCCCGGGACTAGCGCCGCCACCGGGGAGCTGTTTTTT.

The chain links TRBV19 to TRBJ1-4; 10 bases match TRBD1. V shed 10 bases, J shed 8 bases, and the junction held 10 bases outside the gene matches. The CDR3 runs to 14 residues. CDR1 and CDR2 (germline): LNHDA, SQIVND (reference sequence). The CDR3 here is CATPTGTGVEKLFF. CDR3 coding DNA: TGTGCCACCCCAACCGGGACAGGGGTCGAAAAACTGTTTTTT.

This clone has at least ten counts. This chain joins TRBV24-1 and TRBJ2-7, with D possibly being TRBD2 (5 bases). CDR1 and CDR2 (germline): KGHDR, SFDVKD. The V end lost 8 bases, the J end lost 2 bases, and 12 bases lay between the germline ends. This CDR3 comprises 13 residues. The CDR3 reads CATNDGVTYEQYF. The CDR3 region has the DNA TGTGCCACCAATGACGGGGTTACCTACGAGCAGTACTTC.